This T cell receptor beta chain was captured by sequencing in a study of CD8+ T cells in alopecia areata listed by TCRdb under 2018. General notes on the study: The treated patients, all with moderate-to-severe alopecia areata, were enrolled in an open-label pilot trial of oral tofacitinib given at 5 to 10 mg twice daily. Tofacitinib was given for 6 to 18 months, followed by 6 months of follow-up off drug to assess delayed response and recurrence. The RNA source kit depended on sample type: the PAXgene miRNA kit for fixed scalp, the miRNeasy kit for PBMCs, and the RNeasy kit for mouse skin. In treated patients, disease severity was measured using the SALT score, which gives the percentage of scalp surface area affected. Scalp clonality was compared among normal scalp (n=4), patchy alopecia areata scalp (n=8), and alopecia totalis/universalis scalp (n=8). Scalp tissue and sorted CD4+ and CD8+ peripheral blood T cells from patchy and totalis/universalis alopecia areata patients and from healthy controls were covered by human TCRbeta sequencing. immunoSEQ multiplex PCR using 35 Vbeta forward primers and 13 Jbeta reverse primers was used to amplify TCRbeta CDR3 regions. The study used high-throughput TCRbeta sequencing to examine T cell clonal expansion in alopecia areata, in both the C3H/HeJ mouse model and human patients. Biopsies were taken from tofacitinib-treated patients at baseline and at 4 and 24 weeks of treatment, and a later scalp biopsy was taken in several of the tofacitinib-treated patients. General conclusions and limits of the study: Because the treated cohort was small and included a single nonresponder, larger studies are needed to assess links between baseline CD8+ expansion and response. Scalp clonality and the number of expanded CD8+ clones among the top 100 scalp clones were significantly decreased by tofacitinib. During tofacitinib treatment, many expanded lesional clones remained in scalp and blood, and this persistence may partly explain relapse after treatment is stopped. Compared with mice, TCR sequences shared between patients were less clear, possibly partly because of HLA diversity across the patient population. Scalp TCR repertoire analysis is complicated because resident alphabeta T cells in normal human skin are also sequenced, whereas mouse skin is dominated by gammadelta T cells. Lesional scalp, especially in alopecia totalis/universalis, showed higher clonality and more expanded CD8+ clones than normal scalp, suggesting antigenic drive.

Libraries came from the immunoSEQ multiplex PCR assay. RNA was extracted from all samples and reverse transcribed into cDNA as template for TCR sequencing. SuperScript III was used to make first-strand cDNA, primed with a 2:1 mix of oligo-dT and random hexamers. Amplification bias was assessed with a synthetic immune receptor repertoire, and residual bias was removed computationally. Per the original workflow: Raw reads were preprocessed to remove errors, and CDR3 was defined according to IMGT conventions as the region from the conserved cysteine to phenylalanine. Clonality was computed as 1 minus the Shannon entropy, with the entropy normalized by log2 of the number of productive unique TCRs. CD4 or CD8 identity of scalp clones was inferred by cross-referencing scalp TCRbeta sequences with sorted blood CD4 and CD8 repertoires. Held by TCRdb, this immuneACCESS table contains in-frame sequences only and omits some clones. Under half of the omission traces to an unresolved V gene where checked; the cause of the rest is unknown. That table supplies the V and J calls and clone size; D and trimming were determined from the DNA. The sample includes about 110,000 clones, with 56% observed a single time. The top ten constitute around 3.4% of the sample.

Turning to this clone: This clone's antigen is unknown. No qualities accompany the bases; no much larger clone lies one base away.

The sample's time point label, in plain terms: roughly 24 weeks on oral tofacitinib. This sample's treatment or condition label indicates: oral pan-JAK inhibitor, 5-10 mg twice daily. From alopecia areata patients, peripheral blood was collected along with lesional scalp punch biopsies. After PBMCs were isolated by density centrifugation and stained for CD3, CD4 and CD8, a FACSAria was used to sort CD4+ and CD8+ T cells. The trim is 5 bases for V and 4 bases for J, with a gap of 20 bases between the germline ends. The CDR3, cysteine through phenylalanine, is 16 amino acids long. Kept here is only the CDR3 DNA, which spans 48 bases and is read in frame from base 1. CDR1 SEHNR and CDR2 FQNEAQ are derived from the germline V gene (reference sequence).

The chain uses TRBV7-9 and TRBJ2-5; the D region possibly corresponds to TRBD2 (5 bases align). This clonotype originated in a human donor with alopecia areata. The input for sequencing was CD4+ T cells sorted from blood, taken at week 24, from a patient treated with tofacitinib. The CDR3: CASSPKQGSEGETQYF. The base sequence is TGTGCCAGCAGCCCGAAGCAAGGGTCCGAGGGAGAGACCCAGTACTTC. The CDR3 plus the reference TRBV7-9 and TRBJ2-5 genes for the other parts give the full variable domain: DTGVSQNPRHKITKRGQNVTFRCDPISEHNRLYWYRQTLGQGPEFLTYFQNEAQLEKSRLLSDRFSAERPKGSFSTLEIQRTEQGDSAMYLCASSPKQGSEGETQYFGPGTRLLVL.